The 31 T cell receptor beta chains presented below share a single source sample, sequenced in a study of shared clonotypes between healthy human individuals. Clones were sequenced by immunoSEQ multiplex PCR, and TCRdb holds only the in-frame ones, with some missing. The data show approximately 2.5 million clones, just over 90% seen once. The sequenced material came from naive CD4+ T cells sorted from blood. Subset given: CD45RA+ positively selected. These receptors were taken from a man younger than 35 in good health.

DNA for the CDR3: TGTGCCAGCAGCCTACTCGAAAGGGAAAACATTCAGTACTTC. Residues: CASSLLERENIQYF. The chain joins TRBV2 to TRBJ2-4; D uncertain. Germline values: CDR1 SNHLY, CDR2 FYNNEI. The CDR3 sequence is 14 residues long. Trimming took off 6 bases at V and 5 bases at J, with 14 bases between the two ends.

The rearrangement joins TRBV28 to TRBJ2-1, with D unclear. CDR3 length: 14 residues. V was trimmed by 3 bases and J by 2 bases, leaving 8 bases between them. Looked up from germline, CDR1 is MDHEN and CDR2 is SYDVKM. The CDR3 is CASSLERPYNEQFF. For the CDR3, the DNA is TGTGCCAGCAGTTTGGAAAGGCCCTACAATGAGCAGTTCTTC.

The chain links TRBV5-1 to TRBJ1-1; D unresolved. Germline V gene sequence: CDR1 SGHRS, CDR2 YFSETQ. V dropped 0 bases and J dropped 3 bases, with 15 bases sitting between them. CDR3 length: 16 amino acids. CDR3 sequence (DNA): TGCGCCAGCAGCTTGGTAGGCCGCGGGATTTACACTGAAGCTTTCTTT. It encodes CASSLVGRGIYTEAFF.

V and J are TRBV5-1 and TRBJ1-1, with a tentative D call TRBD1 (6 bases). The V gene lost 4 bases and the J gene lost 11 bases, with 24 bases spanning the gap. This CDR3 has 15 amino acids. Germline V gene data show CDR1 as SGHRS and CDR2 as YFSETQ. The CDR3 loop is CASSAERGQPTGAFF. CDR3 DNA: TGCGCCAGCAGCGCTGAACGCGGACAGCCGACGGGGGCTTTCTTT.

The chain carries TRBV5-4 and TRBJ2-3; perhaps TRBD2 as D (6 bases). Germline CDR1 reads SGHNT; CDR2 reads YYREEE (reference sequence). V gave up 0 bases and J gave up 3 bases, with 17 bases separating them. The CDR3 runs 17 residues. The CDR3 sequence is CASSLGTSFYYTDTQYF. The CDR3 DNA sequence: TGTGCCAGCAGCTTGGGAACTAGCTTCTATTATACAGATACGCAGTATTTT.

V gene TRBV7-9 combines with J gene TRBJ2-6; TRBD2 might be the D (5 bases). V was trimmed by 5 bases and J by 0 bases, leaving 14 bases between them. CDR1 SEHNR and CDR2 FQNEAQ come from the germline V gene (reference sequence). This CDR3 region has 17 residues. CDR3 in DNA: TGTGCCAGCAGCGAACGCCCGGGGAGCTCTGGGGCCAACGTCCTGACTTTC. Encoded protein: CASSERPGSSGANVLTF.

CDR3 nucleotides: TGTGCCAGCAGCTTTGAGGCAACTAATGAAAAACTGTTTTTT. As protein: CASSFEATNEKLFF. This chain uses TRBV5-6 with TRBJ1-4; D unresolved. The CDR3 is 14 amino acids. Germline CDR1 SGHDT, CDR2 YYEEEE. V lost 2 bases, J lost 0 bases, and 5 bases lay in between.

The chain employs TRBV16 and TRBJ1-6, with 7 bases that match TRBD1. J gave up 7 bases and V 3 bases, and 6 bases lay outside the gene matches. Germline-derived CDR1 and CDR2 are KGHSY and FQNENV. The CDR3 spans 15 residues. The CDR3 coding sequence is TGTGCCAGCAGCCAGGAGACAGGGCGAAATTCACCCCTCCACTTT. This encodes CASSQETGRNSPLHF. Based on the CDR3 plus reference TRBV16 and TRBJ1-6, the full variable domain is GEEVAQTPKHLVRGEGQKAKLYCAPIKGHSYVFWYQQVLKNEFKFLISFQNENVFDETGMPKERFSAKCLPNSPCSLEIQATKLEDSAVYFCASSQETGRNSPLHFGNGTRLTVT.

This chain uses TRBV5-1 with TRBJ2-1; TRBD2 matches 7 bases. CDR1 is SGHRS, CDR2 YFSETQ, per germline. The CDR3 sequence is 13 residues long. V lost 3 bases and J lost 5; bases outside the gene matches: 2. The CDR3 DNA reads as TGCGCCAGCAGCTCGAGCGGGAACAATGAGCAGTTCTTC. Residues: CASSSSGNNEQFF.

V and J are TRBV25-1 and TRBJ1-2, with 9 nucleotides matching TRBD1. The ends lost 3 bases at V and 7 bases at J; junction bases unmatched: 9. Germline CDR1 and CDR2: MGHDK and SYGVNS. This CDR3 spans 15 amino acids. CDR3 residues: CASSEYRGQFRGYTF. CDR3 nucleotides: TGTGCCAGCAGTGAGTACAGGGGGCAGTTTCGTGGCTACACCTTC.

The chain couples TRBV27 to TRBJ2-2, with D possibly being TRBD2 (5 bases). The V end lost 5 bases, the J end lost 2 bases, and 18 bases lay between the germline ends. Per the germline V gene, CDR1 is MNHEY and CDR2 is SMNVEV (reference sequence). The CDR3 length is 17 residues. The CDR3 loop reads CASSPPVRVYNTGELFF. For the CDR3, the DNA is TGTGCCAGCAGTCCTCCGGTGAGGGTCTATAACACCGGGGAGCTGTTTTTT.

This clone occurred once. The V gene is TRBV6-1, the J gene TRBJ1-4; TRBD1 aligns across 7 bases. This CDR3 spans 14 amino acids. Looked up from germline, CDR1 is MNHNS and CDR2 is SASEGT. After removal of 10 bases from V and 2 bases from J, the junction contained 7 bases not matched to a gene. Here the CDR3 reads CATRMTGTNEKLFF. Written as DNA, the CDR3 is TGTGCCACTAGAATGACAGGGACTAATGAAAAACTGTTTTTT.

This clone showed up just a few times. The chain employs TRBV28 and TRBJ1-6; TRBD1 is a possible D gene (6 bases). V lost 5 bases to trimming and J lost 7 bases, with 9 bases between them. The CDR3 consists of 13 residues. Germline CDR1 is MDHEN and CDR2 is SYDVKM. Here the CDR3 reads CASSTGFNSPLHF. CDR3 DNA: TGTGCCAGCAGTACAGGGTTCAATTCACCCCTCCACTTT. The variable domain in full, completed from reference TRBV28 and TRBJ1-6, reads DVKVTQSSRYLVKRTGEKVFLECVQDMDHENMFWYRQDPGLGLRLIYFSYDVKMKEKGDIPEGYSVSREKKERFSLILESASTNQTSMYLCASSTGFNSPLHFGNGTRLTVT.

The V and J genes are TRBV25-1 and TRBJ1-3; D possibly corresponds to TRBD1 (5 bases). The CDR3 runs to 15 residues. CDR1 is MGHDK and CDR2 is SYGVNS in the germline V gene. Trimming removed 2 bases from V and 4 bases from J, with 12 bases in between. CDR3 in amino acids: CASSETGTRGNTIYF. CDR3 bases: TGTGCCAGCAGTGAAACCGGGACTAGGGGAAACACCATATATTTT.

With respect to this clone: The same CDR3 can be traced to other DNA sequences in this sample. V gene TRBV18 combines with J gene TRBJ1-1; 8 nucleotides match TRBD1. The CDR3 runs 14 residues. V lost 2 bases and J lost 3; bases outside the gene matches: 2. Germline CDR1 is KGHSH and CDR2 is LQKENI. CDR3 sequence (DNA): TGTGCCAGCTCACCAACAGGGGGGGACACTGAAGCTTTCTTT. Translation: CASSPTGGDTEAFF. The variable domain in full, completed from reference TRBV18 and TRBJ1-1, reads NAGVMQNPRHLVRRRGQEARLRCSPMKGHSHVYWYRQLPEEGLKFMVYLQKENIIDESGMPKERFSAEFPKEGPSILRIQQVVRGDSAAYFCASSPTGGDTEAFFGQGTRLTVV.

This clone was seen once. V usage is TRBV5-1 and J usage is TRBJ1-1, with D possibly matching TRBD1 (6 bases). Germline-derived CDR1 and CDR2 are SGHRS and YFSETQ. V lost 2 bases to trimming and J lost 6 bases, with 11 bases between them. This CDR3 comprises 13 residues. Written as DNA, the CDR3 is TGCGCCAGCAGCTTATCGGACAGCTCTGAAGCTTTCTTT. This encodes CASSLSDSSEAFF.

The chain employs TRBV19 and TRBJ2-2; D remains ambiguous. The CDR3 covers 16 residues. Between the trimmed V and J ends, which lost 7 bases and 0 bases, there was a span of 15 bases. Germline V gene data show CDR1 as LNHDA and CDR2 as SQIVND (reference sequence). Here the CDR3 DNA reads TGTGCCAGTACCGTCGCTGGGGTACCGAACACCGGGGAGCTGTTTTTT. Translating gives CASTVAGVPNTGELFF. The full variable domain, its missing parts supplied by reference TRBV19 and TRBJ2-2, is DGGITQSPKYLFRKEGQNVTLSCEQNLNHDAMYWYRQDPGQGLRLIYYSQIVNDFQKGDIAEGYSVSREKKESFPLTVTSAQKNPTAFYLCASTVAGVPNTGELFFGEGSRLTVL.

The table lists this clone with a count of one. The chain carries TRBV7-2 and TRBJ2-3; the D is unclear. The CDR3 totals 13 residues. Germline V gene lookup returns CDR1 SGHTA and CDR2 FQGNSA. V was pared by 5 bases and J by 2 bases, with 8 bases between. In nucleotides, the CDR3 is TGTGCCAGCAGCGCGAGTGACACAGATACGCAGTATTTT. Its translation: CASSASDTDTQYF.

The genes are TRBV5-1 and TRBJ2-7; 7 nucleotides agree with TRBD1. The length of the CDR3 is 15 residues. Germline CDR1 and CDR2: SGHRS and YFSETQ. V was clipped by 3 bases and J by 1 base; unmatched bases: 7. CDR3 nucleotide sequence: TGCGCCAGCAGCTGGGCTCCGGGACAGTCCTACGAGCAGTACTTC. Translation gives CASSWAPGQSYEQYF. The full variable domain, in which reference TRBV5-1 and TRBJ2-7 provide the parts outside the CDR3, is KAGVTQTPRYLIKTRGQQVTLSCSPISGHRSVSWYQQTPGQGLQFLFEYFSETQRNKGNFPGRFSGRQFSNSRSEMNVSTLELGDSALYLCASSWAPGQSYEQYFGPGTRLTVT.

CDR3 nucleotide sequence: TGCGCCAGCAGCTTGGTTGGGGACAGGGACGGGTATGGCTACACCTTC. This translates into CASSLVGDRDGYGYTF. The chain couples TRBV5-1 to TRBJ1-2; 9 bases fit TRBD1. With V trimmed by 0 bases and J by 5 bases, 8 bases remained unmatched. CDR3 length: 16 residues. Germline V gene data show CDR1 as SGHRS and CDR2 as YFSETQ.

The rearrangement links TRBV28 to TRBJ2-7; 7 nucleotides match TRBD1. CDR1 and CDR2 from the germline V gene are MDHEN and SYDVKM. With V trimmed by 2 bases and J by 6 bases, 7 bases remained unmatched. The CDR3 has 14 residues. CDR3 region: CASSLPDRVSEQYF. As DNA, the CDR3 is TGTGCCAGCAGTTTACCCGACAGGGTATCCGAGCAGTACTTC.

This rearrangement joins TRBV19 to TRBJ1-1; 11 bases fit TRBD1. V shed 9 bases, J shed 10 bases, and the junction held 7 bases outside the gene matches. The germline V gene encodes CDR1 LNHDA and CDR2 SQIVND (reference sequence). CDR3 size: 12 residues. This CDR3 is CASAGDRGRAFF. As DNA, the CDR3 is TGTGCCAGCGCCGGGGACAGGGGGAGAGCTTTCTTT.

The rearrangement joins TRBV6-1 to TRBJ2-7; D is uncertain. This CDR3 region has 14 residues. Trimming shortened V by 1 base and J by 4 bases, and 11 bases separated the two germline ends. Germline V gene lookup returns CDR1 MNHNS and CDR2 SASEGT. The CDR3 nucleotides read TGTGCCAGCAGTGAAGGGAATCTAATGTACGAGCAGTACTTC. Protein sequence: CASSEGNLMYEQYF.

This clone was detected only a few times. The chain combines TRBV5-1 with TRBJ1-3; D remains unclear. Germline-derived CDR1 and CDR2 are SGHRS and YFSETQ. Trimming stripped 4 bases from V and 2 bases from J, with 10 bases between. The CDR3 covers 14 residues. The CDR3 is CASSPIDAGNTIYF. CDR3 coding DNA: TGCGCCAGCAGCCCGATTGACGCTGGAAACACCATATATTTT.

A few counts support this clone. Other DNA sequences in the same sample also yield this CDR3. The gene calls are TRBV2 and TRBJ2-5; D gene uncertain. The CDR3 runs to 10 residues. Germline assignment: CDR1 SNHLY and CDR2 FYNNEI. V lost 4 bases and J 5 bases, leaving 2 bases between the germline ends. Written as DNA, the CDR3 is TGTGCCAGCAGTGGGGAGACCCAGTACTTC. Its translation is CASSGETQYF.

DNA of the CDR3: TGTGCCAGCAGTGAGTCCTACGAGCAGTACTTC. Amino acids: CASSESYEQYF. This chain uses TRBV25-1 with TRBJ2-7; D uncertain. This CDR3 has 11 amino acids. Germline assignment: CDR1 MGHDK and CDR2 SYGVNS. V lost 3 bases and J lost 1, with 1 base in between.

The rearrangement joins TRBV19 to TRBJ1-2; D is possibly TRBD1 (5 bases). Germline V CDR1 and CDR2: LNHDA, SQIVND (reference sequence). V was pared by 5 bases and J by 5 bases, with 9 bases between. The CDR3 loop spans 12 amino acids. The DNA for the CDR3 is TGTGCCAGTAGTGCCAGGGTTTATGGCTACACCTTC. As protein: CASSARVYGYTF.

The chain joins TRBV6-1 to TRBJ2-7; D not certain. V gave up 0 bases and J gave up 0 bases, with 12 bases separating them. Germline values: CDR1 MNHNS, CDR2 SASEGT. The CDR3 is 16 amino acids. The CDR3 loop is CASSEARPSFSYEQYF. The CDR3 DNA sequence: TGTGCCAGCAGTGAAGCTAGGCCATCCTTCTCCTACGAGCAGTACTTC.

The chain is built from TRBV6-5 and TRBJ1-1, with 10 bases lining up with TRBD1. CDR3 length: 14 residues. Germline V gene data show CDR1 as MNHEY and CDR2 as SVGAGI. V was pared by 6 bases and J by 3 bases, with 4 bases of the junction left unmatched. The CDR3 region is CASRWTGGDTEAFF. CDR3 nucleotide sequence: TGTGCCAGCAGGTGGACAGGGGGAGACACTGAAGCTTTCTTT.

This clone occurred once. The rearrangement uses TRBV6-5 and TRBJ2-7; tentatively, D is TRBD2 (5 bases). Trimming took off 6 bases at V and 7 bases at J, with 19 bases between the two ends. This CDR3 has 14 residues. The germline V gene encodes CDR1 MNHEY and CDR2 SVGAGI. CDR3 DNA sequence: TGTGCCAGCAGCCCGAGTTTAATCTCGGGAGAGCAGTACTTC. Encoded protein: CASSPSLISGEQYF.

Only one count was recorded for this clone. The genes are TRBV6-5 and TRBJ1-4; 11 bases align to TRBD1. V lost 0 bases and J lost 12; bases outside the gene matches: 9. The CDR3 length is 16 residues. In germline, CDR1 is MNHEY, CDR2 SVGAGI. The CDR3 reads CASSYSRTGGSAELFF. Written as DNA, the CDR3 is TGTGCCAGCAGTTACTCCCGGACAGGGGGCTCAGCAGAACTGTTTTTT.